What follows is one T cell receptor (beta chain) and its context. Its antigen is not known. The data derive from a study of T cell responses to AZD1222 COVID-19 vaccine. Study-wide findings and caveats: The study found vaccine-associated CD4 TCRs spanning spike, dominant at 160-218 and 743-854. Nearly half of spike-specific TCRs reportedly go after variant regions that carry no mutations.

Pooling of second doses given at about 4 or about 12 weeks was done. Some clones are missing from TCRdb's copy, which holds only in-frame ones; the method was immunoSEQ multiplex PCR. The sample carries more than 85,000 clones, roughly 89% recorded once. The clonotype originates from an adult who received the AZD1222 COVID-19 vaccine. This specimen was peripheral blood, taken 28 days after the second AZD1222 dose.

The CDR3 sequence: CASSSERLNTEAFF. DNA for the CDR3: TGTGCCAGCAGCTCGGAGCGACTTAACACTGAAGCTTTCTTT. This chain joins TRBV5-5 and TRBJ1-1; D is unclear. V was clipped by 3 bases and J by 2 bases, with 11 bases between them. Per germline, CDR1 SGHKS and CDR2 YYEKEE (reference sequence). CDR3 size: 14 residues.